One sample yielded the 3 T cell receptor beta chains listed below, sequenced in a study of T cell responses to AZD1222 COVID-19 vaccine. Assay: immunoSEQ multiplex PCR; the TCRdb copy retains only in-frame clones and omits some. The repertoire holds about 150,000 clones, with 87% as singletons. The sequences come from peripheral blood, collected 28 days after the second AZD1222 dose. These receptors all stem from an adult who received the AZD1222 COVID-19 vaccine.

V usage is TRBV5-1 and J usage is TRBJ2-2; no clear D gene. Germline CDR1 SGHRS, CDR2 YFSETQ. Between the trimmed V and J ends, which lost 0 bases and 1 base, there was a span of 4 bases. This CDR3 spans 14 amino acids. Written as DNA, the CDR3 is TGCGCCAGCAGCTTGGTCCAGAACACCGGGGAGCTGTTTTTT. Translating it yields CASSLVQNTGELFF. The variable domain in full, completed from reference TRBV5-1 and TRBJ2-2, reads KAGVTQTPRYLIKTRGQQVTLSCSPISGHRSVSWYQQTPGQGLQFLFEYFSETQRNKGNFPGRFSGRQFSNSRSEMNVSTLELGDSALYLCASSLVQNTGELFFGEGSRLTVL.

This sequence joins TRBV28 and TRBJ1-6, with 8 bases matching TRBD1. The CDR3 has 13 amino acids. V was clipped by 7 bases and J by 6 bases; unmatched bases: 2. Germline values: CDR1 MDHEN, CDR2 SYDVKM. CDR3 nucleotides: TGTGCCAGCACGGGACAGGTTAATTCACCCCTCCACTTT. This encodes CASTGQVNSPLHF.

This chain links TRBV4-1 with TRBJ2-2; 8 bases agree with TRBD2. This CDR3 is 17 amino acids long. Germline V gives CDR1 MGHRA, CDR2 YSYEKL. V trimming: 0 bases; J trimming: 0 bases; junction bases outside the gene matches: 3. The CDR3 here is CASSQEREVANTGELFF. CDR3 sequence (DNA): TGCGCCAGCAGCCAAGAGCGGGAGGTCGCGAACACCGGGGAGCTGTTTTTT.